This T cell receptor beta chain was profiled in a study of shared clonotypes between healthy human individuals. Study observations and caveats: Four donors shared approximately 5% of their naive CD4 clonotypes. It was the few donors that limited the genetic and exposure-history diversity represented.

This clone was recorded a few times. Antigen specificity is unknown. The ends lost 2 bases at V and 0 bases at J; junction bases unmatched: 6. The CDR3 runs to 17 residues. Germline V gives CDR1 MNHEY, CDR2 SMNVEV (reference sequence). Sequenced by immunoSEQ multiplex PCR; TCRdb stores in-frame clones only, minus some. The data show more than 550,000 clones, 72% seen once. V gene TRBV27 combines with J gene TRBJ1-4; 7 bases are a match to TRBD1. Sequenced sample: memory CD4+ T cells sorted from blood. Specified subset: CD45RA-negative fraction. The clonotype comes from a woman in her twenties or thirties in good health. The CDR3 region is CASSLRPQGATNEKLFF. DNA for the CDR3: TGTGCCAGCAGTTTACGACCGCAGGGGGCAACTAATGAAAAACTGTTTTTT.